This TCR beta chain was found in a study of T-cell reconstitution after alpha-beta-depleted transplantation in children. For TCRbeta, the library was prepared with unique molecular identifiers. TCRdb reanalysed the PCR reads using MiXCR and keeps one entry per CDR3 protein. The data show some 500,000 distinct CDR3 sequences, approximately 30% seen once. The CDR3 consists of 13 residues. Germline CDR1 reads DFQATT; CDR2 reads SNEGSKA (reference sequence). V was shortened by 4 bases and J by 3 bases, with 12 bases between the two germline ends. The TCR comes from a human donor who donated a stem cell graft to a child with aplastic anemia. The chain is built from TRBV20-1 and TRBJ1-2, with a tentative D call TRBD1 (5 bases). The sample in question was PBMCs from the stem cell graft donor, obtained from the stem cell graft. CDR3 protein: CSAILGTYYGYTF. The CDR3 DNA reads TGCAGTGCTATTCTCGGGACTTACTATGGCTACACCTTC.